A selection of T cell receptor beta chains follows, all from one sample in a study of beta chain features in type 1 diabetes. Generated by immunoSEQ multiplex PCR, the TCRdb table keeps only in-frame clones and is missing some. This sample has 250,000 or so clones, with 27% found just once. The sequenced material came from central memory CD4+ T cells from blood. The receptor set was obtained from a man in his thirties or forties in good health. Each CDR3 is given without its conserved first and last residue. Each record gives: V gene, J gene, CDR3 protein.

TRBV7-8	TRBJ2-3	ASSLVGAGTSCY
TRBV11-2	TRBJ2-3	ASSLEGLLTDTQY
TRBV30	TRBJ1-1	AFRTGLNTEAF
TRBV4-3	TRBJ2-1	ASSQRTGGNEQF
TRBV5-4	TRBJ2-7	ASSLGGTSGFREQY
TRBV5-4	TRBJ2-7	ASSFPGQGVYEQY
TRBV5-6	TRBJ2-5	ASSLVRGARQETQY
TRBV30	TRBJ1-2	AWSPALHRDDGYT
TRBV5-1	TRBJ2-1	ASSSGQGAYNEQF
TRBV10-3	TRBJ1-2	AISESLRDRENGYT
TRBV4-2	TRBJ2-3	ASSQGASSTDTQY
TRBV30	TRBJ2-2	AWSVLGPRGTGELF
TRBV6-1	TRBJ2-6	ASRQDPGANVLT
TRBV5-1	TRBJ2-7	ASSSKGEMKQY
TRBV29-1	TRBJ2-6	SVEARGGSGANVLT
TRBV9	TRBJ2-3	ASSEGTRATDTQY
TRBV21-1	TRBJ2-3	ASSMRPGLRTDTQY
TRBV7-9	TRBJ2-3	ASIMTSGTITSTDTQY
TRBV20-1	TRBJ2-1	SASWLFEQF
TRBV28	TRBJ2-3	ASSFFGQGKGSPGNTQY
TRBV5-1	TRBJ2-3	ASSPWTSTDTQY
TRBV18	TRBJ2-7	ASSLSDSQGYEQY
TRBV7-2	TRBJ1-2	ASSLVLGYT
TRBV29-1	TRBJ2-1	SVRRTGSNEQF
TRBV30	TRBJ1-3	AWTAWGDTIY
TRBV5-1	TRBJ2-1	ASSLAGQANNEQF
TRBV6-6	TRBJ2-1	ASSYEGLAGDNEQF
TRBV7-9	TRBJ2-4	ASSQGPPLAKNIQY